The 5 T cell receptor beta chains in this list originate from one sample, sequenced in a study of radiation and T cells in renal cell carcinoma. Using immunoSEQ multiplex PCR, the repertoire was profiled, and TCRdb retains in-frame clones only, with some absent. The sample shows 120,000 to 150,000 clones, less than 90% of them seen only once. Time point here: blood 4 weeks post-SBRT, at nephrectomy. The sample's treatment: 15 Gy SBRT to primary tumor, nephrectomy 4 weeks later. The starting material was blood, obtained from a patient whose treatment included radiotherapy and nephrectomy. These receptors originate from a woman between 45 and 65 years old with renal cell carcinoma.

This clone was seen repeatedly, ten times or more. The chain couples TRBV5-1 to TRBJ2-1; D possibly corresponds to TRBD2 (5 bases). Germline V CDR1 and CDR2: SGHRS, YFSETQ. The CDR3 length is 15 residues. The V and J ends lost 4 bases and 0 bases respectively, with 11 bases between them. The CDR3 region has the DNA TGCGCCAGCAGCCTGGACTTAAGCTCCTACAATGAGCAGTTCTTC. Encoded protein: CASSLDLSSYNEQFF.

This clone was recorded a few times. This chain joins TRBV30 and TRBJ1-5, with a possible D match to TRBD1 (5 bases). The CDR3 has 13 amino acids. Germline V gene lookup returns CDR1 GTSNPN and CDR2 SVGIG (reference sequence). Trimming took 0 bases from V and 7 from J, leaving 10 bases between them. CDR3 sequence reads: CAWSVRVRQPQHF. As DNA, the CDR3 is TGTGCCTGGAGTGTCAGGGTGAGACAGCCCCAGCATTTT.

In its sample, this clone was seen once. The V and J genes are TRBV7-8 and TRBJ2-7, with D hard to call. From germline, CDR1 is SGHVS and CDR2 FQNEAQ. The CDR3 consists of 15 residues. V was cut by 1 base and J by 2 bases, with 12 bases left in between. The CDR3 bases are TGTGCCAGCAGCTTAGGTCCGGCTGATACCTACGAGCAGTACTTC. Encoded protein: CASSLGPADTYEQYF.

The CDR3 is CASSVDPLHTGELFF. CDR3 sequence (DNA): TGTGCCAGCAGCGTAGATCCACTTCACACCGGGGAGCTGTTTTTT. The genes are TRBV9 and TRBJ2-2; D is unresolved. V was cut by 0 bases and J by 3 bases, with 9 bases left in between. Germline CDR1 reads SGDLS; CDR2 reads YYNGEE. The CDR3 sequence is 15 residues long. The variable domain in full, completed from reference TRBV9 and TRBJ2-2, reads DSGVTQTPKHLITATGQRVTLRCSPRSGDLSVYWYQQSLDQGLQFLIQYYNGEERAKGNILERFSAQQFPDLHSELNLSSLELGDSALYFCASSVDPLHTGELFFGEGSRLTVL.

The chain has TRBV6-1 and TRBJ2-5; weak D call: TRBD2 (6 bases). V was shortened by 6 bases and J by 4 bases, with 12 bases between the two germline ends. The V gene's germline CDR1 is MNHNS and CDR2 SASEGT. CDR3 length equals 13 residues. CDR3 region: CASRVGLSETQYF. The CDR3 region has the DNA TGTGCCAGCAGGGTGGGACTTTCAGAGACCCAGTACTTC.